The 32 T cell receptor beta chains listed next were all sequenced from one sample in a study of T cell responses to AZD1222 COVID-19 vaccine. The table came from immunoSEQ multiplex PCR; TCRdb's copy has only in-frame clones and leaves some out. In the table there are some 140,000 clones, more than 75% of which are singletons. Sequenced material: peripheral blood, taken on day 0 of AZD1222 vaccination. Receptor source: an adult in good health.

V is TRBV24-1 and J is TRBJ1-2, with 7 bases identical to TRBD1. The V gene's germline CDR1 is KGHDR and CDR2 SFDVKD. Trimming cost V 1 base and J 8 bases; bases outside gene matches: 3. The CDR3 sequence is 13 residues long. The CDR3 protein is CATSDFEGAGYTF. The CDR3 coding sequence is TGTGCCACCAGTGATTTTGAGGGGGCAGGCTACACCTTC.

V gene TRBV1 combines with J gene TRBJ2-5; the table gives TRBD2 as D, unverified against the DNA. TRBV1 is listed as a pseudogene. This CDR3 has 15 residues. The DNA of the CDR3 is TGCACCAGCAGCCAGACCTGGACTAGGCAAGAGACCCAGTACTTC. It yields the protein CTSSQTWTRQETQYF.

The genes are TRBV6-1 and TRBJ1-1; D call uncertain. V gave up 7 bases and J gave up 3 bases, with 15 bases separating them. Germline V gives CDR1 MNHNS, CDR2 SASEGT. The CDR3 contains 14 residues. The CDR3 region is CASTLRGRHTEAFF. The CDR3 region has the DNA TGTGCCAGCACCCTCCGTGGCAGGCACACTGAAGCTTTCTTT.

This sequence joins TRBV28 and TRBJ1-2, with 8 bases identical to TRBD1. With V trimmed by 3 bases and J by 4 bases, 4 bases remained unmatched. CDR3 size: 14 residues. The V gene's germline CDR1 is MDHEN and CDR2 SYDVKM. The CDR3 nucleotides are TGTGCCAGCAGTTTGGACAGGGACACCTATGGCTACACCTTC. It translates to CASSLDRDTYGYTF.

The chain carries TRBV7-3 and TRBJ1-1, with 9 nucleotides matching TRBD1. Trimming cost V 6 bases and J 9 bases; bases outside gene matches: 11. The germline V gene encodes CDR1 SGHTA and CDR2 FQGTGA. The CDR3 loop spans 14 amino acids. CDR3 nucleotide sequence: TGTGCCAGCAGTTTTCGGCCGGGACAGGGAAAAGCTTTCTTT. Encoded protein: CASSFRPGQGKAFF.

The chain carries TRBV7-8 and TRBJ1-5, with a tentative D call TRBD1 (6 bases). V was trimmed by 4 bases and J by 6 bases, leaving 10 bases between them. CDR1 is SGHVS and CDR2 is FQNEAQ in the germline V gene. There are 13 residues in the CDR3. CDR3 residues: CASSSQGGQPQHF. The CDR3 DNA is TGTGCCAGCAGCTCCCAAGGGGGTCAGCCCCAGCATTTT. Complete variable domain (other parts from reference TRBV7-8 and TRBJ1-5): GAGVSQSPRYKVAKRGQDVALRCDPISGHVSLFWYQQALGQGPEFLTYFQNEAQLDKSGLPSDRFFAERPEGSVSTLKIQRTQQEDSAVYLCASSSQGGQPQHFGDGTRLSIL.

The rearrangement joins TRBV12-3 or TRBV12-4 to TRBJ2-7, with TRBD2 matching over 7 bases. The CDR3 sequence is 13 residues long. V was clipped by 1 base and J by 3 bases; unmatched bases: 0. CDR3 loop: CASSLGTSYEQYF. The CDR3 DNA reads as TGTGCCAGCAGTTTAGGGACTAGCTACGAGCAGTACTTC.

The J gene is TRBJ1-2, the V gene TRBV7-9, with D perhaps matching TRBD1 (5 bases). From germline, CDR1 is SEHNR and CDR2 FQNEAQ (reference sequence). Trimming pared 0 bases from V and 5 bases from J, leaving 7 bases between. This CDR3 region has 13 residues. In nucleotides, the CDR3 is TGTGCCAGCAGCTTAGCTTCAGGGTATGGCTACACCTTC. Translated: CASSLASGYGYTF.

V and J are TRBV5-1 and TRBJ1-1; D is possibly TRBD1 (6 bases). The germline CDR1 and CDR2 sequences are SGHRS and YFSETQ. The CDR3 contains 12 residues. Trimming removed 5 bases from V and 7 bases from J, with 12 bases in between. CDR3 amino acids: CASSQGFGEAFF. CDR3 in DNA: TGCGCCAGCAGTCAGGGGTTCGGTGAAGCTTTCTTT.

J is TRBJ1-2 and V is TRBV28, with D tentatively TRBD1 (5 bases). The V end was cut by 2 bases, the J end by 5 bases, with 12 bases between. CDR1 MDHEN and CDR2 SYDVKM come from the germline V gene. This CDR3 is built from 14 residues. For the CDR3, the DNA is TGTGCCAGCAGTTTACGGGTCTGGGGGTATGGCTACACCTTC. Translated, it gives CASSLRVWGYGYTF.

This rearrangement joins TRBV7-9 to TRBJ1-4; D uncertain. Germline V CDR1 and CDR2: SEHNR, FQNEAQ (reference sequence). V was shortened by 5 bases and J by 8 bases, with 15 bases between the two germline ends. The CDR3 is made up of 14 amino acids. This chain's CDR3 is CASSPTSLSEKLFF. The CDR3 DNA reads as TGTGCCAGCAGCCCAACCTCCTTGTCGGAAAAACTGTTTTTT.

The gene calls are TRBV11-2 and TRBJ2-5; unclear D gene. Germline CDR1 is SGHAT and CDR2 is FQNNGV. This CDR3 region has 12 residues. V lost 3 bases, J lost 5 bases, and 7 bases lay in between. This CDR3 reads CASSFQYETQYF. Here the CDR3 DNA reads TGTGCCAGCAGCTTTCAGTATGAGACCCAGTACTTC. The entire variable domain, with the rest obtained from reference TRBV11-2 and TRBJ2-5, is as follows: EAGVAQSPRYKIIEKRQSVAFWCNPISGHATLYWYQQILGQGPKLLIQFQNNGVVDDSQLPKDRFSAERLKGVDSTLKIQPAKLEDSAVYLCASSFQYETQYFGPGTRLLVL.

The chain carries TRBV28 and TRBJ1-1; a possible D gene is TRBD1 (6 bases). The CDR3 loop spans 18 amino acids. Germline CDR1 is MDHEN and CDR2 is SYDVKM. The ends were cut back, 2 bases at V and 7 bases at J, with 26 bases in the middle. The CDR3 DNA is TGTGCCAGCAGTTTAGGGGGGGCGATAACGGGAGTGGATGGTGAAGCTTTCTTT. Residues: CASSLGGAITGVDGEAFF.

The rearrangement uses TRBV28 and TRBJ1-1; maybe TRBD1 (6 bases). Germline-derived CDR1 and CDR2 are MDHEN and SYDVKM. Trimming shortened V by 2 bases and J by 0 bases, and 7 bases separated the two germline ends. This CDR3 has 14 amino acids. CDR3 sequence (DNA): TGTGCCAGCAGTTTAGGACAGATGAACACTGAAGCTTTCTTT. Encoded protein: CASSLGQMNTEAFF.

This clone is a singleton in its sample. The V and J genes are TRBV7-3 and TRBJ2-2; a weak D match, TRBD2 (6 bases). CDR1 SGHTA and CDR2 FQGTGA come from the germline V gene. V gave up 0 bases and J gave up 4 bases, with 9 bases separating them. The length of the CDR3 is 15 residues. DNA of the CDR3: TGTGCCAGCAGCTTAACCCAGGGAGGCACCGGGGAGCTGTTTTTT. It translates to CASSLTQGGTGELFF.

The chain is built from TRBV2 and TRBJ2-6, with D perhaps being TRBD1 or TRBD2 (6 bases each). This CDR3 spans 15 amino acids. Trimming shortened V by 7 bases and J by 11 bases, and 21 bases separated the two germline ends. The germline V gene encodes CDR1 SNHLY and CDR2 FYNNEI. The CDR3 DNA reads TGTGCCAGCAAAAGGGGGGTCTTTAGGCTAGACGTCCTGACTTTC. Translated: CASKRGVFRLDVLTF.

J is TRBJ2-7 and V is TRBV2, with D perhaps TRBD2 (6 bases). V lost 4 bases and J 1 base, leaving 11 bases between the germline ends. The CDR3 is made up of 14 amino acids. Germline V gene data show CDR1 as SNHLY and CDR2 as FYNNEI. CDR3: CASSAGAGSYEQYF. DNA for the CDR3: TGTGCCAGCAGTGCCGGGGCGGGGTCCTACGAGCAGTACTTC.

This clone was detected once. V gene TRBV25-1 combines with J gene TRBJ1-4, with D unresolved. CDR3 length: 15 residues. Germline V gives CDR1 MGHDK, CDR2 SYGVNS. V lost 0 bases and J lost 7, with 12 bases in between. CDR3 nucleotide sequence: TGTGCCAGCAGTGAATATCGGGCCTCTAGTGAAAAACTGTTTTTT. This sequence encodes CASSEYRASSEKLFF.

This chain links TRBV6-5 with TRBJ1-1; D not resolved. The CDR3 sequence is 13 residues long. Trimming removed 2 bases at V and 1 base at J, with 5 bases between. Germline V gene data show CDR1 as MNHEY and CDR2 as SVGAGI. The CDR3 sequence: CASSYMGNTEAFF. CDR3 nucleotides: TGTGCCAGCAGTTACATGGGGAACACTGAAGCTTTCTTT.

The V call is TRBV4-1, the J call TRBJ1-2, with TRBD1 matching over 7 bases. There are 14 residues in the CDR3. Germline V gives CDR1 MGHRA, CDR2 YSYEKL. Unmatched junction bases numbered 8, after V lost 4 bases and J lost 6 bases. The CDR3 DNA reads as TGCGCCAGCAGCCGCGACCAGGGGGTGGATGGCTACACCTTC. Its protein is CASSRDQGVDGYTF.

This clone was seen only a few times. V and J are TRBV3-1 (or the pseudogene TRBV3-2) and TRBJ1-5; D gene ambiguous. This CDR3 has 13 amino acids. Germline V gene sequence: CDR1 LGHDT, CDR2 YNNKEL (reference sequence). Trimming stripped 1 base from V and 6 bases from J, with 7 bases between. The DNA of the CDR3 is TGTGCCAGCAGCCAAGGGTGGGGTCAGCCCCAGCATTTT. Translated: CASSQGWGQPQHF.

The rearrangement joins TRBV27 to TRBJ1-1, with 8 bases matching TRBD1. Trimming took 4 bases from V and 6 from J; bases not matched to a gene: 4. Per the germline V gene, CDR1 is MNHEY and CDR2 is SMNVEV (reference sequence). This CDR3 has 13 amino acids. This CDR3 is CASSSRQGPEAFF. CDR3 DNA sequence: TGTGCCAGCAGTTCCCGACAGGGGCCTGAAGCTTTCTTT.

Written as DNA, the CDR3 is TGTGCCAGCAGCCCCCTAAACGGACAGGGTCGTGGAAACACCATATATTTT. Translated: CASSPLNGQGRGNTIYF. The rearrangement links TRBV5-6 to TRBJ1-3, with TRBD1 matching 8 bases. CDR3 length: 17 residues. Germline V gene lookup returns CDR1 SGHDT and CDR2 YYEEEE. J gave up 3 bases and V 4 bases, and 12 bases lay outside the gene matches.

The rearrangement uses TRBV6-6 and TRBJ1-5; D remains unclear. The ends were cut back, 7 bases at V and 4 bases at J, with 17 bases in the middle. This CDR3 is built from 15 residues. Per germline, CDR1 MNHNY and CDR2 SVGAGI (reference sequence). This CDR3 is CASNTAGGANQPQHF. The CDR3 coding sequence is TGTGCCAGCAATACAGCGGGTGGAGCAAATCAGCCCCAGCATTTT.

The chain uses TRBV2 and TRBJ2-2; the match to TRBD1 covers 8 bases. Germline V gene lookup returns CDR1 SNHLY and CDR2 FYNNEI. The J segment lost 4 bases and the V segment lost 9 bases, leaving 7 bases of the junction unmatched. The CDR3 totals 14 residues. The CDR3 spells CASTGTGLTGELFF. The CDR3 DNA reads as TGTGCCAGTACCGGGACAGGTCTCACCGGGGAGCTGTTTTTT.

In regard to this clone: Additional DNA sequences in this sample encode the identical CDR3. This chain joins TRBV28 and TRBJ1-1, with a tentative D call TRBD1 (5 bases). CDR1 is MDHEN, CDR2 SYDVKM, per germline. The CDR3 extends over 12 amino acids. Trimming took 3 bases from V and 5 from J, leaving 7 bases between them. CDR3 in DNA: TGTGCCAGCAGTTTGAGGGGAACTGAAGCTTTCTTT. Translation: CASSLRGTEAFF.

V is TRBV5-1 and J is TRBJ2-3; TRBD2 agrees at 12 bases. J was trimmed by 2 bases and V by 3 bases; bases with no gene match: 7. CDR3 length equals 17 residues. Germline CDR1 and CDR2: SGHRS and YFSETQ. CDR3: CASSSETSGGSTDTQYF. The CDR3 DNA is TGCGCCAGCAGCTCTGAGACTAGCGGGGGCTCCACAGATACGCAGTATTTT.

This clone was seen more than once but under ten times. The chain carries TRBV10-3 and TRBJ1-3; TRBD1 might be the D (5 bases). The CDR3 covers 16 residues. V dropped 7 bases and J dropped 2 bases, with 18 bases sitting between them. Germline V gene lookup returns CDR1 ENHRY and CDR2 SYGVKD. The CDR3 region is CAITRSGVSPGNTIYF. The CDR3 DNA follows: TGTGCCATCACACGGTCGGGGGTTAGCCCTGGAAACACCATATATTTT.

This sequence joins TRBV4-2 and TRBJ1-2, with 7 bases fitting TRBD1. CDR1 LGHNA and CDR2 YNFKEQ come from the germline V gene. The CDR3 is 15 amino acids. V trimming: 3 bases; J trimming: 2 bases; junction bases outside the gene matches: 6. The CDR3 loop reads CASSQTRGVNYGYTF. The CDR3, as DNA: TGTGCCAGCAGCCAGACCAGGGGGGTAAACTATGGCTACACCTTC.

The chain couples TRBV30 to TRBJ2-7; a possible D gene is TRBD2 (6 bases). Germline CDR1 reads GTSNPN; CDR2 reads SVGIG (reference sequence). V shed 5 bases and J shed 6 bases, with 32 bases lying between them. The CDR3 is made up of 18 amino acids. The CDR3 nucleotides read TGTGCCTGGGTGGGTAACGAATCTCCCGGGGGACCCCTGGGCGAGCAGTACTTC. This sequence encodes CAWVGNESPGGPLGEQYF. Together with reference TRBV30 and TRBJ2-7, the CDR3 gives the full variable domain: SQTIHQWPATLVQPVGSPLSLECTVEGTSNPNLYWYRQAAGRGLQLLFYSVGIGQISSEVPQNLSASRPQDRQFILSSKKLLLSDSGFYLCAWVGNESPGGPLGEQYFGPGTRLTVT.

This clone appeared many times. V is TRBV6-5 and J is TRBJ1-5; 7 nucleotides match TRBD1. Germline CDR1 is MNHEY and CDR2 is SVGAGI. This CDR3 has 15 residues. J was trimmed by 5 bases and V by 11 bases; bases with no gene match: 15. CDR3 in amino acids: CASSWTGSVDQPQHF. For the CDR3, the DNA is TGTGCCTCTTCCTGGACAGGCTCGGTCGATCAGCCCCAGCATTTT.

This chain links TRBV5-1 with TRBJ1-5; maybe TRBD1 (6 bases). The V and J ends lost 4 bases and 2 bases respectively, with 16 bases between them. This CDR3 comprises 16 residues. Germline V gene sequence: CDR1 SGHRS, CDR2 YFSETQ. CDR3 nucleotides: TGCGCCAGCAGCCCGGAGGCAGGGGATGGCAATCAGCCCCAGCATTTT. Protein sequence: CASSPEAGDGNQPQHF.